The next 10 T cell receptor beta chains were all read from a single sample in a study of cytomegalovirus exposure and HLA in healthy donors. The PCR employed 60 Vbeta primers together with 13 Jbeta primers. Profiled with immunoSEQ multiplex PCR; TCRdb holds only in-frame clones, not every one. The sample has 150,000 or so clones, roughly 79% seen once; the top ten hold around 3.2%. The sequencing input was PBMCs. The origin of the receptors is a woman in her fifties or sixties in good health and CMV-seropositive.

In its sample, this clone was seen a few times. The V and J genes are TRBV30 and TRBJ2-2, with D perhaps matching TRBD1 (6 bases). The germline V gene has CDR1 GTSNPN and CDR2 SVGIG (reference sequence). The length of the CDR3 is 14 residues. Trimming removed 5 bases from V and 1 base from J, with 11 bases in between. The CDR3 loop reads CAWVRQVNTGELFF. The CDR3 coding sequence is TGTGCCTGGGTCCGACAGGTGAACACCGGGGAGCTGTTTTTT.

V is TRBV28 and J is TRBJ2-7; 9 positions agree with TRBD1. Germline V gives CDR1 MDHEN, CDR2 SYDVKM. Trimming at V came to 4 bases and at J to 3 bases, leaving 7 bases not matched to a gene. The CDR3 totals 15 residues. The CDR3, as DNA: TGTGCCAGCAGTTCGACAGGGGGTTGGGGCTACGAGCAGTACTTC. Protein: CASSSTGGWGYEQYF.

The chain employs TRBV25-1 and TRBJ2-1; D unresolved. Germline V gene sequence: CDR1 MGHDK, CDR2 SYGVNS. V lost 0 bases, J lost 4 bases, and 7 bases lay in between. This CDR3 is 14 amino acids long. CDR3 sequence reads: CASSEYGGYNEQFF. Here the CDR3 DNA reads TGTGCCAGCAGTGAATATGGCGGTTACAATGAGCAGTTCTTC.

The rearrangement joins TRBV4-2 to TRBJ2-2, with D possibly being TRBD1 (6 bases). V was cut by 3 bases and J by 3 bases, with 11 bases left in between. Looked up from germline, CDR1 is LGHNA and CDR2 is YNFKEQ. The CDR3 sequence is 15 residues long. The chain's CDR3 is CASSHPDRDTGELFF. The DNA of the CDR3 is TGTGCCAGCAGCCATCCGGACAGAGACACCGGGGAGCTGTTTTTT.

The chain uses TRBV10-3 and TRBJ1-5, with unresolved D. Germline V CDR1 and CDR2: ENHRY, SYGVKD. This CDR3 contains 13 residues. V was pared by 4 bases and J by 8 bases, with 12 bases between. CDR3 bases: TGTGCCATCAGTGGCAGGTCAGCAGAGCCCCAGCATTTT. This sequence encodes CAISGRSAEPQHF.

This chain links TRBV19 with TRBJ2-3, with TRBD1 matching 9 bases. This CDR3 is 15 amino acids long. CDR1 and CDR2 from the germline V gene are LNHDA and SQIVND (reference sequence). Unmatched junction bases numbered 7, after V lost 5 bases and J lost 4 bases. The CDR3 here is CASSSGTGTPDTQYF. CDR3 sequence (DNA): TGTGCCAGTAGTTCCGGGACAGGGACGCCAGATACGCAGTATTTT.

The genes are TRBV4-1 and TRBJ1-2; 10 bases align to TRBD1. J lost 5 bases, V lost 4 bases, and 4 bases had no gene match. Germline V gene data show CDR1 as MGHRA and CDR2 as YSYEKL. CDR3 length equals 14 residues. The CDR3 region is CASSLGQGEYGYTF. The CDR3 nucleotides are TGCGCCAGCAGCCTCGGACAGGGGGAATATGGCTACACCTTC.

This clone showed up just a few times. The CDR3 sequence is CASATAGLSTDTQYF. CDR3 sequence (DNA): TGTGCTAGTGCCACAGCCGGCCTAAGCACAGATACGCAGTATTTT. J is TRBJ2-3 and V is TRBV12-5; D remains ambiguous. The CDR3 extends over 15 amino acids. Germline CDR1 is LGHNT and CDR2 is FRNRAP. Between the trimmed V and J ends, which lost 7 bases and 0 bases, there was a span of 14 bases.

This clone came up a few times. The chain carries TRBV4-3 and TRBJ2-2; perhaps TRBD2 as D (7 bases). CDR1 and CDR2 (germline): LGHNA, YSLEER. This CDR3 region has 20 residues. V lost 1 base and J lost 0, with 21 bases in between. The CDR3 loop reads CASSQGQIGGDNANTGELFF. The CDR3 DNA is TGCGCCAGCAGCCAAGGCCAGATTGGGGGGGACAATGCGAACACCGGGGAGCTGTTTTTT.

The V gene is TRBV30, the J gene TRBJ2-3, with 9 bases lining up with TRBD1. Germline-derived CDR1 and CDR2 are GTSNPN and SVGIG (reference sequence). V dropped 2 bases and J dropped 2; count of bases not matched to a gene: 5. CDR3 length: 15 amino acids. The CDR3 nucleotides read TGTGCCTGGAGTTTCACAGGGGGCCACACAGATACGCAGTATTTT. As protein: CAWSFTGGHTDTQYF.